The present TCR beta chain was sequenced within a study of blood T cell repertoires in COVID-19. Living in under 30 US areas, the participants were between 18 and 89 years of age. Which cohort a participant joined came from the clinical history participants gave. This clone was observed a handful of times. As originally analysed: Estimates of nucleated cell counts were drawn from the amplification of reference gene primers. Only in-frame clones appear in the TCRdb table, and some are missing; sequencing was by immunoSEQ multiplex PCR. That table is the source of V, J and clone size, and D and trimming were worked out from the DNA. The sample records 150,000 to 200,000 clones, roughly 80% being singletons. Per the germline V gene, CDR1 is SGHKS and CDR2 is YYEKEE (reference sequence). The CDR3 runs to 14 residues. Trimming removed 4 bases at V and 7 bases at J, with 15 bases between.

The sequenced material came from PBMCs or T cells enriched from blood (not recorded which). This TCR was sampled from a woman aged 40 to 50 with acute COVID-19. This chain links TRBV5-5 with TRBJ1-5; D perhaps matches TRBD1 (5 bases). This CDR3 reads CASSTLGGEQPQHF. CDR3 sequence (DNA): TGTGCCAGCAGCACCCTCGGGGGGGAGCAGCCCCAGCATTTT.